The entry below gives a single T cell receptor beta chain sequence along with its context. Its antigen remains unidentified. V shed 5 bases and J shed 4 bases, with 15 bases lying between them. The germline V gene has CDR1 KGHDR and CDR2 SFDVKD. This CDR3 contains 15 residues. The data derive from a study of blood T cells in healthy people across ages. Study-wide results and caveats: Unsorted PBMCs blocked a conclusive comparison of naive and antigen-experienced cells. The fall in TCR beta diversity per million T cells was roughly linear with age.

The sample, roughly 9.5 milliliters of peripheral blood, was drawn from each donor. Sample-barcoded 5' priming and a J-beta primer mix drove a second PCR of roughly 6 to 12 cycles. Each cDNA molecule, via a template-switch adaptor with 12 random nucleotides, was tagged. TCRdb analysed the 5' RACE reads with MiXCR anew, one entry per CDR3 protein. The table lists 1.5 million to 2 million distinct CDR3 sequences, roughly 49% of them singletons. This clonotype was sampled from a woman between 40 and 50 years old in good health. The chain joins TRBV24-1 to TRBJ2-3; either TRBD1 or TRBD2 may supply D (6 bases each). Sequenced input: blood. The CDR3 DNA reads TGTGCCACCAGTGCCCGGGGGCACAGCGCAGATACGCAGTATTTT. The encoded protein is CATSARGHSADTQYF.